This is a list of T cell receptor beta chains from one sample in a study of sequential checkpoint blockade in melanoma. Method: immunoSEQ multiplex PCR; TCRdb's copy keeps in-frame clones and lacks some. The sample has approximately 10,000 clones, just under 75% seen once. The specimen was CD8+ T cells sorted from blood (inferred from file names), collected from a patient given nivolumab and ipilimumab in sequence. All receptors derive from a human donor with melanoma. Both conserved end residues are part of each CDR3. A D gene is named only where the DNA matches it firmly. Rows give clone size only sometimes, using once, few, many, or a class for an expanded clone.

D	size	V	J	DNA	CDR3
TRBD2	few	TRBV15	TRBJ2-1	TGTGCCACCAGCAGAGAACGGGGGCCTAGCGGGGGGGCCAATGAGCAGTTCTTC	CATSRERGPSGGANEQFF
NA	once	TRBV5-1	TRBJ1-1	TGCGCCAGCAGCTTGGAAGGGGGAGTGAGCACTGAAGCTTTCTTT	CASSLEGGVSTEAFF
NA	NA	TRBV27	TRBJ2-7	TGTGCCAGCAGACAGGGTTCCTCCTACGAGCAGTACTTC	CASRQGSSYEQYF
NA	NA	TRBV28	TRBJ1-4	TGTGCCAGCAGTGCGGCTGCAACTAATGAAAAACTGTTTTTT	CASSAAATNEKLFF
NA	NA	TRBV10-3	TRBJ2-7	TGTGCCATCAGAACTGACGGACTCTCCTACGAGCAGTACTTC	CAIRTDGLSYEQYF
TRBD1	NA	TRBV5-4	TRBJ2-7	TGTGCCAGCAGCCCCGGGACAGGGGGCTCCTACGAGCAGTACTTC	CASSPGTGGSYEQYF
TRBD1	NA	TRBV27	TRBJ2-5	TGTGCCAGCAGTTTCGGCAGGGGGCGAGAGCAGTACTTC	CASSFGRGREQYF
TRBD1	NA	TRBV7-8	TRBJ1-1	TGTGCCAGCAGCCTACAGGGGGGATACACTGAAGCTTTCTTT	CASSLQGGYTEAFF
NA	NA	TRBV5-4	TRBJ1-1	TGTGCCAGCAGGCAGGGGAACACTGAAGCTTTCTTT	CASRQGNTEAFF
TRBD1	NA	TRBV27	TRBJ1-2	TGTGCCAGCAGGCCACCAGGGGGCCTGGACTATGGCTACACCTTC	CASRPPGGLDYGYTF
TRBD2	NA	TRBV27	TRBJ2-7	TGTGCCAGCAGTCCGGGACTAGCCGTCGAGCAGTACTTC	CASSPGLAVEQYF
NA	NA	TRBV4-1	TRBJ2-7	TGCGCCAGCAGCCAAGGCTTCCCCGGGGTCTACGAGCAGTACTTC	CASSQGFPGVYEQYF
NA	few	TRBV7-9	TRBJ2-3	TGTGCCAGCAGCTCACCAGGGGTTAGCACAGATACGCAGTATTTT	CASSSPGVSTDTQYF
TRBD2	NA	TRBV28	TRBJ2-4	TGTGCCAGCAGCACCGGACTAGCGGGAGGCCGTTTAGCCAAAAACATTCAGTACTTC	CASSTGLAGGRLAKNIQYF
TRBD2	NA	TRBV9	TRBJ2-4	TGTGCCAGCAGCGTAGCTTCGGGGGGCATTCAGTACTTC	CASSVASGGIQYF
TRBD2	NA	TRBV13	TRBJ2-1	TGTGCCAGCAGCTTAGGACTACTAGCGGGGGGGCGAGGCGAGTTCTTC	CASSLGLLAGGRGEFF
TRBD1	once	TRBV5-1	TRBJ2-7	TGCGCCAGCAGCTTGGTGGGACAGGGAGGAAACGAGCAGTACTTC	CASSLVGQGGNEQYF
TRBD1	NA	TRBV13	TRBJ2-7	TGTGCCAGCAGCCCCCGGGTAGCGCAGGGGGCGAAAGAGTACGAGCAGTACTTC	CASSPRVAQGAKEYEQYF
NA	few	TRBV21-1	TRBJ2-1	TGTGCCAGCAGGGGGACTAGCGGGAGAGCGACCAATGAGCAGTTCTTC	CASRGTSGRATNEQFF
NA	NA	TRBV27	TRBJ2-1	TGTGCCAGCAGTTTCGTGGGAGAGTTCGATGAGCAGTTCTTC	CASSFVGEFDEQFF
TRBD1	NA	TRBV4-1	TRBJ2-3	TGCGCCAGCAGCCAAGTTCAGGGGGATCGAACGGGTACGCAGTATTTT	CASSQVQGDRTGTQYF
NA	NA	TRBV7-9	TRBJ2-3	TGTGCCAGCAGCCCCGTGGGCCTTAGCACAGATACGCAGTATTTT	CASSPVGLSTDTQYF
NA	NA	TRBV6-5	TRBJ1-2	TGTGCCAGCAGTTACTCGAGGGCTAACTATGGCTACACCTTC	CASSYSRANYGYTF
TRBD1	NA	TRBV10-1	TRBJ2-7	TGCGCCAGCAGTGACGGGGACAGAAGGTACGAGCAGTACTTC	CASSDGDRRYEQYF
NA	NA	TRBV9	TRBJ1-2	TGTGCCAGCAGCGTAAGCCCAGCCTCCGGGAGAGATGGCTACACCTTC	CASSVSPASGRDGYTF
TRBD2	once	TRBV2	TRBJ2-3	TGTGCCAGCAGGCGACTAGCGGGGGGGAGAACAGATACGCAGTATTTT	CASRRLAGGRTDTQYF
TRBD1	NA	TRBV4-1	TRBJ2-7	TGCGCCAGCAGCCCCGGACAGGGGGCGCTTTACGAGCAGTACTTC	CASSPGQGALYEQYF
TRBD1	few	TRBV13	TRBJ1-2	TGTGCCAGCAGCTTATGGACAGGGAACTATGGCTACACCTTC	CASSLWTGNYGYTF
NA	NA	TRBV15	TRBJ1-2	TGTGCCACCAGCACAGGCCGTTCCTATGGCTACACCTTC	CATSTGRSYGYTF
NA	NA	TRBV19	TRBJ1-4	TGTGCCAGTAGTATTACCAGGACAGTTAATGAAAAACTGTTTTTT	CASSITRTVNEKLFF
NA	NA	TRBV27	TRBJ2-7	TGTGTCAGCAGTCGAAGGGGCGGCATTGAGCAGTACTTC	CVSSRRGGIEQYF
NA	NA	TRBV28	TRBJ1-1	TGTGCCAGCAGTTTAAGGGGGGGAACTGAAGCTTTCTTT	CASSLRGGTEAFF
TRBD2	NA	TRBV2	TRBJ2-5	TGTGCCAGCAGTGAAGGACTAGCGGGAGGGGAGACCCAGTACTTC	CASSEGLAGGETQYF
NA	NA	TRBV7-3	TRBJ2-1	TGTGCCAGCAGCTTAATCGGGCCCGGGGATGAGCAGTTCTTC	CASSLIGPGDEQFF
TRBD2	NA	TRBV28	TRBJ2-1	TGTGCCAGCAGCCGGGAGGCCGCTGGGGTCGAATACAATGAGCAGTTCTTC	CASSREAAGVEYNEQFF
TRBD2	NA	TRBV7-9	TRBJ2-1	TGTGCCAGCGATCTACTAGCGGGAGGGTACAATGAGCAGTTCTTC	CASDLLAGGYNEQFF
NA	NA	TRBV7-9	TRBJ1-2	TGTGCCAGCAGCTTAGGCGCGGGGGGGGGCTATGGCTACACCTTC	CASSLGAGGGYGYTF
NA	once	TRBV28	TRBJ1-5	TGTGCCAGCAGTTTCAGTGTTAGCAATCAGCCCCAGCATTTT	CASSFSVSNQPQHF
TRBD2	once	TRBV11-2	TRBJ2-1	TGTGCCAGCAGCTTAGTCGGGACTAGCAACGATGAGCAGTTCTTC	CASSLVGTSNDEQFF
TRBD1	NA	TRBV19	TRBJ2-7	TGTGCCAGTAGTAGCCTTGGACAGGGGCCCTACGAGCAGTACTTC	CASSSLGQGPYEQYF
NA	NA	TRBV18	TRBJ1-2	TGTGCCAGCTCACCCCCAGGGAAGTATGGCTACACCTTC	CASSPPGKYGYTF
TRBD2	NA	TRBV7-9	TRBJ2-7	TGTGCCAGCACCCTATTGGGGGGAGGGACCCACTACGAGCAGTACTTC	CASTLLGGGTHYEQYF
NA	few	TRBV5-5	TRBJ2-5	TGTGCCAGCAGCCCTGGTGACAGGAGCTCGGAGACCCAGTACTTC	CASSPGDRSSETQYF
TRBD2	NA	TRBV7-6	TRBJ2-3	TGTGCCAGCAGCTTAGAGGCTAGCGGAACTAGCACAGATACGCAGTATTTT	CASSLEASGTSTDTQYF
NA	NA	TRBV4-2	TRBJ2-3	TGTGCCAGCAGCCCCCGGGAGCTTCGAACCCCCGATACGCAGTATTTT	CASSPRELRTPDTQYF